This TCR beta chain was identified during a study of cytomegalovirus exposure and HLA in healthy donors. Study at large: There were over 350 genotyped donors. Of these, roughly 82% fell in the genetic ancestry cluster associated with self-reported Caucasian donors.

For this clone: Its antigen is as yet unknown.

The study, taken as a whole, reports: Most CMV-associated TCR beta chains appeared HLA-restricted in a later analysis.

The CDR3 sequence is 15 residues long. Trimming stripped 2 bases from V and 5 bases from J, with 12 bases between. CDR1 SGHTA and CDR2 FQGTGA come from the germline V gene. The PCR employed 60 Vbeta primers together with 13 Jbeta primers. Original processing methods: Later, an analysis found roughly 80 million unique TCR beta chains, and 10 million to 11 million of these were shared. TCRdb's table, derived via immunoSEQ multiplex PCR, lists solely in-frame clones and lacks some. Clone size and V and J calls were adopted from that table, with D and trimming inferred from the DNA. In the table there are some 150,000 clones, roughly 80% of which are singletons.

This chain links TRBV7-3 with TRBJ2-2; maybe TRBD1 (7 bases). The sample taken for sequencing was PBMCs. This clonotype was sampled from a human donor in good health. The CDR3 spells CASSLAGGKTGELFF. CDR3 bases: TGTGCCAGCAGCTTAGCAGGGGGGAAAACCGGGGAGCTGTTTTTT.